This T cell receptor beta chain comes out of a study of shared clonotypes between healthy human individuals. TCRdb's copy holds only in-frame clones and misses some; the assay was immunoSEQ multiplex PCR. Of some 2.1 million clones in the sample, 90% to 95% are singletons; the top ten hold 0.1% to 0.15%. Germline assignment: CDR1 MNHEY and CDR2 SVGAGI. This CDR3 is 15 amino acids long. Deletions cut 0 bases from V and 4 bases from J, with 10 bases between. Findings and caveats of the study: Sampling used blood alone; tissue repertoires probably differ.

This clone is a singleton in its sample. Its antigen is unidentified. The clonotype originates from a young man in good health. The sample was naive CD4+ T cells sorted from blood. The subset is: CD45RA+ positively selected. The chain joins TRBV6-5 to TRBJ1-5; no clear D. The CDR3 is CASSYSAATNQPQHF. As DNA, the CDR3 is TGTGCCAGCAGTTACTCAGCCGCTACTAATCAGCCCCAGCATTTT.